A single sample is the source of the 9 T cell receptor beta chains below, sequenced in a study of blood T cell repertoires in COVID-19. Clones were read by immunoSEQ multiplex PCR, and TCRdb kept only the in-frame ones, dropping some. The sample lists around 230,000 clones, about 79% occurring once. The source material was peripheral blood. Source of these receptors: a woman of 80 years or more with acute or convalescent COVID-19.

The CDR3 loop reads CASRPGPTNYGYTF. The CDR3 DNA is TGTGCCAGCAGGCCGGGTCCCACTAACTATGGCTACACCTTC. The chain joins TRBV2 to TRBJ1-2; D not certain. V was cut by 6 bases and J by 0 bases, with 11 bases left in between. The CDR3 has 14 residues. Germline V gives CDR1 SNHLY, CDR2 FYNNEI.

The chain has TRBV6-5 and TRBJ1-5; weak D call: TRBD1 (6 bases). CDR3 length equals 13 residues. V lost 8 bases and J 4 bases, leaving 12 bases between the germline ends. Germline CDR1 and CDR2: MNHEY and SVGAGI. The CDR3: CASGQTANQPQHF. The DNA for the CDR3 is TGTGCCAGCGGACAGACAGCTAATCAGCCCCAGCATTTT.

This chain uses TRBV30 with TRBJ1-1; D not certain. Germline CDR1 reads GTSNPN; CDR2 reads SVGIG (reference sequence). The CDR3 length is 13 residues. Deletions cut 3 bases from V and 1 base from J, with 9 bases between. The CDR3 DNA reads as TGTGCCTGGAGCGGGAGGGCGAACACTGAAGCTTTCTTT. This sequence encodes CAWSGRANTEAFF.

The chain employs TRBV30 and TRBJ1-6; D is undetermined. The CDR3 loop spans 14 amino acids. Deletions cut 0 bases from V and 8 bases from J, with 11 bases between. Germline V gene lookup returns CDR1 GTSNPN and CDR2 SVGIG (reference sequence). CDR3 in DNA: TGTGCCTGGAGTGTATCTGCCGGGGATTCACCCCTCCACTTT. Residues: CAWSVSAGDSPLHF. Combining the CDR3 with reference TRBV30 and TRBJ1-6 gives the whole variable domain SQTIHQWPATLVQPVGSPLSLECTVEGTSNPNLYWYRQAAGRGLQLLFYSVGIGQISSEVPQNLSASRPQDRQFILSSKKLLLSDSGFYLCAWSVSAGDSPLHFGNGTRLTVT.

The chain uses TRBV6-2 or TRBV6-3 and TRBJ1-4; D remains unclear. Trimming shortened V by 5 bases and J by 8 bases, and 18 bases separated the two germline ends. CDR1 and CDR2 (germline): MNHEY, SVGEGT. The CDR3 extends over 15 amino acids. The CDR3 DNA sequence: TGTGCCAGCAGTCCCTTCGACAAGTCCCGGGAAAAACTGTTTTTT. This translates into CASSPFDKSREKLFF.

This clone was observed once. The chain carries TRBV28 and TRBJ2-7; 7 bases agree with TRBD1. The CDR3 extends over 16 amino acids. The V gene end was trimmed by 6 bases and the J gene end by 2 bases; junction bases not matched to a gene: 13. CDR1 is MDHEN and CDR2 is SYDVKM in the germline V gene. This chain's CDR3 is CASSLPLRQGPYEQYF. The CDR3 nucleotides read TGTGCCAGCAGCTTACCGCTAAGACAGGGACCCTACGAGCAGTACTTC.

CDR3 sequence reads: CASSLPRDEQFF. The CDR3 DNA sequence: TGCGCCAGCAGCTTACCCAGGGATGAGCAGTTCTTC. The chain carries TRBV5-1 and TRBJ2-1; D perhaps matches TRBD1 (5 bases). The CDR3 has 12 amino acids. Germline loops: CDR1 SGHRS, CDR2 YFSETQ. V was trimmed by 2 bases and J by 8 bases, leaving 8 bases between them.

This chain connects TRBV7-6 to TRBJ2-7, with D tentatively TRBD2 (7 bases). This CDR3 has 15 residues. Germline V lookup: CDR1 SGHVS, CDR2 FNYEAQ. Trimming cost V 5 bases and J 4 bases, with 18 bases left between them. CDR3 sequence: CASSRGGGGLYEQYF. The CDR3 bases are TGTGCCAGCAGCCGGGGAGGCGGGGGCCTTTACGAGCAGTACTTC.

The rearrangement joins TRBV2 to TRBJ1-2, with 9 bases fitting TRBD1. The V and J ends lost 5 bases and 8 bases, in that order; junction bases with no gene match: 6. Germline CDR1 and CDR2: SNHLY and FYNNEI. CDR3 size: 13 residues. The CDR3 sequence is CASSTGGVGGYTF. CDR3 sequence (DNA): TGTGCCAGCAGTACAGGGGGCGTTGGAGGCTACACCTTC.